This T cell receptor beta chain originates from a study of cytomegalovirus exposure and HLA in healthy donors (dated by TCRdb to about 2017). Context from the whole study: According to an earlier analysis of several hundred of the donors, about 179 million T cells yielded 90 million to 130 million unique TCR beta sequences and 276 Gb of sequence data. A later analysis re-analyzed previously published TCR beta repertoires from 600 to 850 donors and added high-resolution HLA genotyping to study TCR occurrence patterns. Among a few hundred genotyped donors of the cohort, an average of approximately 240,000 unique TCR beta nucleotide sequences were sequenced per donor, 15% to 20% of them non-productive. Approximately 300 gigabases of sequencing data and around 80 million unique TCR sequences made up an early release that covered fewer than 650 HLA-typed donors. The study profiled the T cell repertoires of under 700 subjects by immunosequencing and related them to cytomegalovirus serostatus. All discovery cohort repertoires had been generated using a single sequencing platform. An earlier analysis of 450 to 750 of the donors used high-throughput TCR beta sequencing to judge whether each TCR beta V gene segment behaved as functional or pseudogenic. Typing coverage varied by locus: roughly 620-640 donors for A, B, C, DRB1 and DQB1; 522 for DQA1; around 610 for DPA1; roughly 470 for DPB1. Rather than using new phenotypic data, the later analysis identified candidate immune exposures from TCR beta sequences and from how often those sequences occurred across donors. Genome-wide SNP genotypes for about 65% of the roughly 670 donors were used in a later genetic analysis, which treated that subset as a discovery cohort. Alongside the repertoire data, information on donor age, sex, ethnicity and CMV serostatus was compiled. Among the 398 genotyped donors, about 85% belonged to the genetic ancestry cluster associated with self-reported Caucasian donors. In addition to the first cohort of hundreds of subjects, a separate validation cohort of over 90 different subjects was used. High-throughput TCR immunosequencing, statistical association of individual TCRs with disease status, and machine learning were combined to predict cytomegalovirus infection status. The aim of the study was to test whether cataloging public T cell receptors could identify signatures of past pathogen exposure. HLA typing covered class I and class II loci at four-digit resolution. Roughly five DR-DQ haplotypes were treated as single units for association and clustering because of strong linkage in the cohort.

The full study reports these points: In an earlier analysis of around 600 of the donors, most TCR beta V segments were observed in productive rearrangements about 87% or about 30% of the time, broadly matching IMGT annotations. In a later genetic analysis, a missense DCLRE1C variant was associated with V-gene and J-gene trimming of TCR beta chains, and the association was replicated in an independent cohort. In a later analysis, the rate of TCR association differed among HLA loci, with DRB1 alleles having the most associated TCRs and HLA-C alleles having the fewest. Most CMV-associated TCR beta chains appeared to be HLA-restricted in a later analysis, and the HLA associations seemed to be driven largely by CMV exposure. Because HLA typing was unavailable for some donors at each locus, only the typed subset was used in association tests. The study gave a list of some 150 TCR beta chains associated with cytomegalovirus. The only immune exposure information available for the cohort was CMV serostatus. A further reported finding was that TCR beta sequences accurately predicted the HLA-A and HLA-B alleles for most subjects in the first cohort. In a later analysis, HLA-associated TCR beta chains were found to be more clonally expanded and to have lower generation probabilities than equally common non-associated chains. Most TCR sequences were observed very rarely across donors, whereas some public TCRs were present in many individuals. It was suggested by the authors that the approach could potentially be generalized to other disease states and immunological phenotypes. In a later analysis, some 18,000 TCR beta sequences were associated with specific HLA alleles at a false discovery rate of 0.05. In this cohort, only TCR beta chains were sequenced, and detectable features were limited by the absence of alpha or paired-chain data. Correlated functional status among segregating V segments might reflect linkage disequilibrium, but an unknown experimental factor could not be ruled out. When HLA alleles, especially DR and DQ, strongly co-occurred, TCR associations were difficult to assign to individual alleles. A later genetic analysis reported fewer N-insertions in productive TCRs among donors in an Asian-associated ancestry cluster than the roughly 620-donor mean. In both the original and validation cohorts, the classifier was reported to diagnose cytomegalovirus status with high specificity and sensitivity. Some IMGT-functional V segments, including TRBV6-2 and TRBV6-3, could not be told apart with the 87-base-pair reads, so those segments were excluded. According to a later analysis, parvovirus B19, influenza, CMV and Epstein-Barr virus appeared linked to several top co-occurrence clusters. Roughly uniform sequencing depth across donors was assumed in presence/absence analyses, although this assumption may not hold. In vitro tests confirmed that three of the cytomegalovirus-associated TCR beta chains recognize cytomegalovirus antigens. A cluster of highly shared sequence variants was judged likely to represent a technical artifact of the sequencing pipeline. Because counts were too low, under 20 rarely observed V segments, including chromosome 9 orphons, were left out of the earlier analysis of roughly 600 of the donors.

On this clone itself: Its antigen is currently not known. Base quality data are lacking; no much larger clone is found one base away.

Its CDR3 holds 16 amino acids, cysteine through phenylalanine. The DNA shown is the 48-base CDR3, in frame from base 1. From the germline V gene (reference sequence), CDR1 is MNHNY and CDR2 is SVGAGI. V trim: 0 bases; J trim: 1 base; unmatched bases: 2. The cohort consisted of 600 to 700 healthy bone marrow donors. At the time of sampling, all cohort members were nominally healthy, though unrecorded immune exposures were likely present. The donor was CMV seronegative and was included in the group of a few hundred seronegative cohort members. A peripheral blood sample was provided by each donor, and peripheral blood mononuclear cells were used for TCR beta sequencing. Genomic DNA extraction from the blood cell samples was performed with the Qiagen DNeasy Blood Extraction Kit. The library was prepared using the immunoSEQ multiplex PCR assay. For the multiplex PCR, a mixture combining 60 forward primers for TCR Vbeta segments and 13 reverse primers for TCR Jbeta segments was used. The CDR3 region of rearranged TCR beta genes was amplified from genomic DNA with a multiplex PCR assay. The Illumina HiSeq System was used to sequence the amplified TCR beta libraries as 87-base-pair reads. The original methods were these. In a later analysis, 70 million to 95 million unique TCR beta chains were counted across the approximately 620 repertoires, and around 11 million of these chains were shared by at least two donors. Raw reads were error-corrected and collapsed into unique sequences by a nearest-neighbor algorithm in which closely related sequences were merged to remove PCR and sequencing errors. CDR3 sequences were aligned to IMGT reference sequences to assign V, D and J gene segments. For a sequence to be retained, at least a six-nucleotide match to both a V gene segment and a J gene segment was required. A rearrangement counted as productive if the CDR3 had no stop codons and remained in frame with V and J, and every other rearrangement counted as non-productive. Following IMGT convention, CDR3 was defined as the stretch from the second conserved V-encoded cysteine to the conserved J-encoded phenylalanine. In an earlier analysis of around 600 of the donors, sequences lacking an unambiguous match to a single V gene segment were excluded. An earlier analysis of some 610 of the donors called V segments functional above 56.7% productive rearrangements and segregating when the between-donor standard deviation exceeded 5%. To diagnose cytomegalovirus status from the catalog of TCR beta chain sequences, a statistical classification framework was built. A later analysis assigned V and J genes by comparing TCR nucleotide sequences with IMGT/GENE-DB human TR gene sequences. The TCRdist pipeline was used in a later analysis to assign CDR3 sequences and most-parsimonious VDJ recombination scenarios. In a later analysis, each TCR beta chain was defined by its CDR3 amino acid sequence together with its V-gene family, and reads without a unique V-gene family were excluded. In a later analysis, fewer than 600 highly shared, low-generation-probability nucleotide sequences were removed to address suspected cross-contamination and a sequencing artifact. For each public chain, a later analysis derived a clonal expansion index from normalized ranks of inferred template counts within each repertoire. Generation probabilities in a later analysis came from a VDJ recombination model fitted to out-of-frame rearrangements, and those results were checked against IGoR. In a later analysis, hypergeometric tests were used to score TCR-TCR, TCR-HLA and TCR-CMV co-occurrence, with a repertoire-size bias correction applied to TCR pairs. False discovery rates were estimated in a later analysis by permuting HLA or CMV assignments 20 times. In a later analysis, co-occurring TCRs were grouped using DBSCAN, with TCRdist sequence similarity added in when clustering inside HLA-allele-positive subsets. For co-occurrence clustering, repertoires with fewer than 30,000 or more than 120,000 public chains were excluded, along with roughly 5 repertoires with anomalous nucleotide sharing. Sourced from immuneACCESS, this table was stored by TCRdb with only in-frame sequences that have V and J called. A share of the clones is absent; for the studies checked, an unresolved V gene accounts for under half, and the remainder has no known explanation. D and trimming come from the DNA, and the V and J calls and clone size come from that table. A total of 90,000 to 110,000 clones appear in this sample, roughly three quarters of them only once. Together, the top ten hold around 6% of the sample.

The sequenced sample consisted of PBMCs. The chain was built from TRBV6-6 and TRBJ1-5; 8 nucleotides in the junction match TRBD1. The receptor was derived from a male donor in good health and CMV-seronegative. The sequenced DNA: TGTGCCAGCAGTTACTCGGGACAGGTCAGCAATCAGCCCCAGCATTTT. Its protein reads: CASSYSGQVSNQPQHF.